Described below is a single TCR beta chain sequence and its context. Its cognate antigen has yet to be identified. One junction end does not reproduce the germline sequence, and a read error may be involved. These data come from a study of cytomegalovirus exposure and HLA in healthy donors (dated by TCRdb to about 2017). A note on the overall study: In an earlier analysis of several hundred of the donors, 276 Gb of sequence data and roughly 100 million unique TCR beta sequences from 150 million to 200 million T cells were reported. HLA typing included class I and class II loci at four-digit resolution. Rather than drawing on any new phenotypic data, the later analysis identified candidate immune exposures from TCR beta sequences and the way those sequences occurred across donors. High-throughput TCR immunosequencing, statistical association of individual TCRs with disease status, and machine learning were combined to predict cytomegalovirus infection status. The genetic ancestry cluster associated with self-reported Caucasian donors included 81% of the roughly 360 genotyped donors. A later genetic analysis took genome-wide SNP genotypes for about 65% of the 666 donors and used that subset as a discovery cohort. Across approximately 420 genotyped donors of the cohort, an average of approximately 240,000 unique TCR beta nucleotide sequences per donor were sequenced, and roughly 20% of those sequences were non-productive. The study aimed to test whether signatures of past pathogen exposure could be identified by cataloging public T cell receptors. Typing coverage varied by locus: roughly 629-630 donors for A, B, C, DRB1 and DQB1; more than 500 for DQA1; 600 to 610 for DPA1; some 470 for DPB1. Alongside the repertoire data, information on donor age, sex, ethnicity and CMV serostatus was compiled. Several DR-DQ haplotypes were handled as single units for association and clustering because linkage in the cohort was strong. In addition to the first cohort of roughly 670 subjects, a separate validation cohort of 120 different subjects was used. Every discovery cohort repertoire had been produced on one sequencing platform. In an earlier analysis of a few hundred of the donors, high-throughput TCR beta sequencing was used to judge whether each TCR beta V gene segment behaved as functional or pseudogenic. An early release covering 550 to 700 HLA-typed donors comprised approximately 300 gigabases of sequencing data and tens of millions of unique TCR sequences. The study profiled the T cell repertoires of some 610 subjects by immunosequencing and related them to cytomegalovirus serostatus. In a later analysis, previously published TCR beta repertoires from about 670 donors were re-analyzed and high-resolution HLA genotyping was added so that TCR occurrence patterns could be studied. The paper's findings and limits, for the study overall: A further reported finding was that TCR beta sequences accurately predicted the HLA-A and HLA-B alleles for most subjects in the first cohort. Because HLA typing was missing for some donors at each locus, association tests included only the typed subset. In a later analysis, more than 15,000 TCR beta sequences were associated with specific HLA alleles at a false discovery rate of 0.05. A later genetic analysis associated a missense DCLRE1C variant with V-gene and J-gene trimming of TCR beta chains, and an independent cohort replicated the association. Assigning TCR associations to individual alleles was difficult when HLA alleles, especially DR and DQ, strongly co-occurred. A cluster of highly shared sequence variants was judged likely to be a technical artifact of the sequencing pipeline. Compared with equally common non-associated chains, HLA-associated TCR beta chains in a later analysis were more clonally expanded and had lower generation probabilities. An earlier analysis of around 540 of the donors showed that most TCR beta V segments appeared in productive rearrangements either about 87% or about 30% of the time, which broadly matched IMGT annotations. The cohort was sequenced for TCR beta chains only, and without alpha or paired-chain data the features that could be detected were limited. Across donors, most TCR sequences were observed very rarely, whereas some public TCRs were present in many individuals. A few of the identified cytomegalovirus-associated TCR beta chains were confirmed in vitro to be specific for cytomegalovirus antigens. In a later genetic analysis, fewer N-insertions in productive TCRs were reported among donors in an Asian-associated ancestry cluster than the roughly 670-donor mean. Because counts were too low, seventeen rarely observed V segments, including chromosome 9 orphons, were left out of the earlier analysis of 587 of the donors. Some IMGT-functional V segments, including TRBV6-2 and TRBV6-3, could not be told apart with the 87-base-pair reads, so those segments were excluded. In a later analysis, TCR association rates were found to vary across HLA loci, with the most associated TCRs seen for DRB1 alleles and the fewest for HLA-C alleles. Immune exposure information for the cohort was limited to CMV serostatus. Several of the top co-occurrence clusters appeared to be linked to parvovirus B19, influenza, CMV and Epstein-Barr virus, according to a later analysis. In both the original and validation cohorts, the classifier was reported to diagnose cytomegalovirus status with high specificity and sensitivity. It was suggested by the authors that the approach could potentially be generalized to other disease states and immunological phenotypes. In the study, approximately 160 TCR beta chains were listed as associated with cytomegalovirus. Linkage disequilibrium might explain the correlated functional status among segregating V segments, but an unknown experimental factor could not be ruled out. Sequencing depth was assumed to be roughly uniform across donors in the presence/absence analyses, though that assumption may not hold. A later analysis found that most CMV-associated TCR beta chains appeared HLA-restricted, with HLA associations seemingly driven largely by CMV exposure.

The CDR3, from cysteine to phenylalanine, totals 15 residues. Of the read, only the CDR3 DNA is kept; its 45 bases are in frame from base 1. The germline V gene provides CDR1 MNHNS and CDR2 SASEGT. Library preparation used the immunoSEQ multiplex PCR assay. For the multiplex PCR, a mixture combining 60 forward primers for TCR Vbeta segments and 13 reverse primers for TCR Jbeta segments was used. The CDR3 region of rearranged TCR beta genes was amplified from genomic DNA by a multiplex PCR assay. Amplified TCR beta libraries were sequenced as 87-base-pair reads on the Illumina HiSeq System. Per the authors' processing: A later analysis counted about 76 million unique TCR beta chains across the 550 to 700 repertoires, and around 9.9 million of these chains were shared by at least two donors. Raw reads were error-corrected and collapsed into unique sequences by a nearest-neighbor algorithm in which closely related sequences were merged to remove PCR and sequencing errors. V, D and J gene segments were assigned by aligning CDR3 sequences to IMGT reference sequences. For a sequence to be retained, a match of at least six nucleotides to both a V gene segment and a J gene segment was required. A rearrangement counted as productive if the CDR3 had no stop codons and remained in frame with V and J, and every other rearrangement counted as non-productive. CDR3 was defined by IMGT convention, running from the second conserved V-encoded cysteine to the conserved J-encoded phenylalanine. Sequences without an unambiguous match to a single V gene segment were excluded from the earlier analysis of almost 600 of the donors. An earlier analysis of fewer than 650 of the donors classified V segments as functional when productive rearrangements were above 56.7% and as segregating when the standard deviation between donors was above 5%. A statistical classification framework was developed to diagnose cytomegalovirus status using the catalog of TCR beta chain sequences. In a later analysis, V and J genes were assigned by comparing TCR nucleotide sequences against IMGT/GENE-DB human TR gene sequences. The TCRdist pipeline was used in a later analysis to assign CDR3 sequences and most-parsimonious VDJ recombination scenarios. In a later analysis, every TCR beta chain was defined by the combination of its CDR3 amino acid sequence and its V-gene family, and reads without a unique V-gene family were dropped. To address suspected cross-contamination and a sequencing artifact, a later analysis removed some 620 highly shared, low-generation-probability nucleotide sequences. For each public chain, a later analysis derived a clonal expansion index from normalized ranks of inferred template counts within each repertoire. Generation probabilities in a later analysis came from a VDJ recombination model fitted to out-of-frame rearrangements, and those results were checked against IGoR. A later analysis scored TCR-TCR, TCR-HLA and TCR-CMV co-occurrence with hypergeometric tests, applying a repertoire-size bias correction to TCR pairs. A later analysis estimated false discovery rates by permuting HLA or CMV assignments 20 times. In a later analysis, co-occurring TCRs were grouped with DBSCAN, and TCRdist sequence similarity was added when clustering was performed within HLA-allele-positive subsets. Repertoires with fewer than 30,000 or more than 120,000 public chains were left out of co-occurrence clustering, as were five repertoires with anomalous nucleotide sharing. Imported from immuneACCESS, the table was reduced by TCRdb to in-frame sequences with V and J called. These copies leave out some clones; in studies compared against another copy, an unresolved V gene accounts for under half, and the cause of the remainder is not known. D and trimming come from the DNA, and the V and J calls and clone size come from that table. The sample table holds some 110,000 clones, of which over 60% were seen once. The ten largest make up approximately 4.4% of the sample.

The cohort consisted of some 730 healthy bone marrow donors. All cohort members were sampled while nominally healthy, although unrecorded immune exposures were likely present. The donor tested CMV seropositive, placing the donor among the 289 seropositive members of the cohort. A peripheral blood sample was collected from each donor, and TCR beta sequencing was performed on peripheral blood mononuclear cells. Genomic DNA was extracted from the blood cell samples with the Qiagen DNeasy Blood Extraction Kit. The chain couples TRBV6-1 to TRBJ2-4; TRBD1 lines up with 9 middle nucleotides. The source of this sequence is a man between 25 and 39 years old in good health and CMV-seropositive. Sequencing was carried out using PBMCs. The CDR3 in this case is CAGSERTGDAHIQYF. The DNA sequence follows: TGTGCCGGCAGTGAACGGACAGGGGACGCGCACATTCAGTACTTC.